This T cell receptor beta chain was recovered during a study of identical twins. Study-level findings and limits: Cross-sectional statistics, not tracking of the same donors, supported the conclusions. Low generation probability was overrepresented in out-of-frame alpha sequences shared by twins.

MiXCR, applied by TCRdb to the 5' RACE reads, yields one record per CDR3 protein. The sample consists of hundreds of thousands of distinct CDR3 sequences, 8.6% of them appearing once. This clonotype was observed a handful of times. Its antigen is undetermined. The CDR3 spans 15 residues. Germline assignment: CDR1 SGHVS and CDR2 FQNEAQ. V shed 3 bases and J 6 bases; nucleotides not matched to a gene: 8. Healthy Caucasians alone served as donors. This same sample was also part of a study on yellow fever vaccine responses in identical twins. This second report adds: Twins' vaccine T cell responses reportedly seemed partly convergent and partly personalized.

The TCR sequence derives from a woman aged 18-29 years in good health. The chain is built from TRBV7-8 and TRBJ2-5; 9 nucleotides agree with TRBD1. Input material: PBMCs. The CDR3 protein is CASSFKTGGGKTQYF. The DNA of the CDR3 is TGTGCCAGCAGCTTCAAGACAGGGGGTGGAAAGACCCAGTACTTC.